The 18 T cell receptor beta chains below were found in one sample sequenced in a study of blood T cell repertoires in COVID-19. Repertoires were generated with immunoSEQ multiplex PCR, while TCRdb's copy carries only in-frame clones and drops some. The sample has roughly 250,000 clones, 80% to 90% seen once. The sample consisted of peripheral blood. The receptors stem from a woman aged 45-60 years with acute or convalescent COVID-19.

In this sample, this clone turned up a few times. J is TRBJ1-1 and V is TRBV6-5; no definite D call. V was pared by 2 bases and J by 1 base, with 8 bases between. The CDR3 is 14 amino acids. Germline CDR1 is MNHEY and CDR2 is SVGAGI. DNA of the CDR3: TGTGCCAGCAGTTACCAAGCAACGAACACTGAAGCTTTCTTT. Protein sequence: CASSYQATNTEAFF.

The chain uses TRBV7-8 and TRBJ2-1, with D uncertain. Germline V gene sequence: CDR1 SGHVS, CDR2 FQNEAQ. Trimming stripped 5 bases from V and 8 bases from J, with 4 bases between. This CDR3 has 10 residues. CDR3 sequence (DNA): TGTGCCAGCAGCCACTATGAGCAGTTCTTC. Translating gives CASSHYEQFF.

The chain links TRBV19 to TRBJ1-1; D remains unclear. V was shortened by 4 bases and J by 5 bases, with 11 bases between the two germline ends. The CDR3 has 13 residues. Per germline, CDR1 LNHDA and CDR2 SQIVND (reference sequence). CDR3 in DNA: TGTGCCAGTAGTACCCGGGTCGGGACTGAAGCTTTCTTT. It yields the protein CASSTRVGTEAFF.

V and J are TRBV24-1 and TRBJ1-1; maybe TRBD1 (6 bases). The CDR3 has 13 amino acids. V lost 5 bases and J lost 4, with 10 bases in between. The germline V gene has CDR1 KGHDR and CDR2 SFDVKD. In DNA form, the CDR3 reads TGTGCCACCAGTGCGGTGGGGGCCACTGAAGCTTTCTTT. Encoded protein: CATSAVGATEAFF.

V gene TRBV19 combines with J gene TRBJ1-5; TRBD1 agrees at 7 bases. V was clipped by 8 bases and J by 1 base; unmatched bases: 8. The CDR3 contains 15 residues. Per germline, CDR1 LNHDA and CDR2 SQIVND (reference sequence). The DNA for the CDR3 is TGTGCCAGTTCTGACAGGGTTCGGAGCAATCAGCCCCAGCATTTT. Protein product: CASSDRVRSNQPQHF.

The rearrangement links TRBV4-3 to TRBJ2-1; 10 positions agree with TRBD2. CDR1 and CDR2 (germline): LGHNA, YSLEER. Unmatched junction bases numbered 9, after V lost 8 bases and J lost 5 bases. The CDR3 length is 15 residues. The CDR3 reads CASRRGLAPNNEQFF. The CDR3 nucleotides read TGCGCCAGCCGACGGGGACTAGCGCCCAACAATGAGCAGTTCTTC.

This chain links TRBV5-4 with TRBJ2-5; D may be TRBD1 (6 bases). The CDR3 covers 14 residues. Trimming removed 2 bases at V and 5 bases at J, with 13 bases between. Germline CDR1 SGHNT, CDR2 YYREEE (reference sequence). The CDR3 coding sequence is TGTGCCAGCAGCTTCAAACAGGGACGGGAGACCCAGTACTTC. Amino acids: CASSFKQGRETQYF. Looking up the rest from reference TRBV5-4 and TRBJ2-5 gives the full variable domain: ETGVTQSPTHLIKTRGQQVTLRCSSQSGHNTVSWYQQALGQGPQFIFQYYREEENGRGNFPPRFSGLQFPNYSSELNVNALELDDSALYLCASSFKQGRETQYFGPGTRLLVL.

J is TRBJ1-2 and V is TRBV19, with 9 bases that match TRBD1. The CDR3 spans 15 residues. With 7 bases clipped from V and 5 bases from J, the junction kept 11 bases outside the gene matches. Germline-derived CDR1 and CDR2 are LNHDA and SQIVND (reference sequence). The CDR3 region has the DNA TGTGCCAGTACCACCCGACAGGGGGAGTGGTATGGCTACACCTTC. Amino acids: CASTTRQGEWYGYTF.

The V gene is TRBV7-3, the J gene TRBJ2-3, with D possibly being TRBD2 (5 bases). Germline V gene data show CDR1 as SGHTA and CDR2 as FQGTGA. The V end was cut by 5 bases, the J end by 6 bases, with 12 bases between. The CDR3 covers 13 residues. The CDR3 coding sequence is TGTGCCAGCAGCGTATCGGGGTCCGATACGCAGTATTTT. Translated: CASSVSGSDTQYF.

A word on this clone: Other DNA sequences in the sample encode the same CDR3. The V and J genes are TRBV5-1 and TRBJ2-7; TRBD2 matches at 8 bases. The germline V gene has CDR1 SGHRS and CDR2 YFSETQ. This CDR3 has 14 residues. The V and J ends lost 1 base and 2 bases, in that order; junction bases with no gene match: 2. The CDR3 region has the DNA TGCGCCAGCAGCTTGACGGGAGGGGCCTACGAGCAGTACTTC. Translating gives CASSLTGGAYEQYF.

This chain connects TRBV4-2 to TRBJ1-6; TRBD1 agrees at 9 bases. The CDR3 is 17 residues long. Losses at the gene ends were 0 bases for V and 7 bases for J; bases not matched to a gene: 7. Germline CDR1 reads LGHNA; CDR2 reads YNFKEQ. The CDR3 DNA sequence: TGTGCCAGCAGCCAAGATGGACAGGGGTTATGGAATTCACCCCTCCACTTT. Translated, it gives CASSQDGQGLWNSPLHF.

This clone was seen just once. The V and J genes are TRBV28 and TRBJ2-3, with 10 bases aligning to TRBD2. Germline V gives CDR1 MDHEN, CDR2 SYDVKM. This CDR3 is built from 14 residues. Trimming removed 7 bases from V and 0 bases from J; junction bases left unmatched: 1. The CDR3 loop is CASTLAGSTDTQYF. CDR3 nucleotides: TGTGCCAGCACACTAGCGGGAAGCACAGATACGCAGTATTTT.

The genes are TRBV18 and TRBJ1-4; 7 nucleotides agree with TRBD1. Germline values: CDR1 KGHSH, CDR2 LQKENI. With 0 bases clipped from V and 8 bases from J, the junction kept 18 bases outside the gene matches. CDR3 size: 19 residues. The CDR3 coding sequence is TGTGCCAGCTCACCACCGTTCACGGGACAGCCTCAGAGGGGCGAAAAACTGTTTTTT. Protein product: CASSPPFTGQPQRGEKLFF.

This clone has just one count. The J gene is TRBJ2-3, the V gene TRBV2; no clear D gene. Per germline, CDR1 SNHLY and CDR2 FYNNEI. Trimming pared 2 bases from V and 2 bases from J, leaving 8 bases between. This CDR3 is built from 14 residues. The CDR3 bases are TGTGCCAGCAGTGAATACAGAGCCACAGATACGCAGTATTTT. It translates to CASSEYRATDTQYF.

This clone was detected only a few times. The V and J genes are TRBV13 and TRBJ1-2; D gene ambiguous. CDR1 and CDR2 from the germline V gene are PRHDT and FYEKMQ (reference sequence). The CDR3 is made up of 12 amino acids. The germline V and J ends were trimmed by 5 bases and 3 bases, with 7 bases remaining between them. This CDR3 is CASSLRDYGYTF. The CDR3 DNA reads TGTGCCAGCAGCCTCCGAGACTATGGCTACACCTTC.

The chain uses TRBV28 and TRBJ1-6; no clear D gene. Germline V gene lookup returns CDR1 MDHEN and CDR2 SYDVKM. V was clipped by 2 bases and J by 3 bases, with 20 bases between them. The CDR3 is 19 residues long. As DNA, the CDR3 is TGTGCCAGCAGTTTAGTCGTTTTTCGGCCGGGTGGCTATAATTCACCCCTCCACTTT. As protein: CASSLVVFRPGGYNSPLHF.

The chain carries TRBV10-3 and TRBJ2-7, with D possibly being TRBD1 (6 bases). This CDR3 has 15 amino acids. The germline V and J ends were trimmed by 2 bases and 3 bases, with 14 bases remaining between them. Germline loops: CDR1 ENHRY, CDR2 SYGVKD. CDR3 sequence: CAISEPVTGNYEQYF. In nucleotides, the CDR3 is TGTGCCATCAGTGAGCCCGTCACAGGGAACTACGAGCAGTACTTC.

This clone came up once. The J gene is TRBJ1-3, the V gene TRBV6-5, with 8 nucleotides matching TRBD1. This CDR3 has 11 amino acids. In germline, CDR1 is MNHEY, CDR2 SVGAGI. Trimming removed 4 bases from V and 16 bases from J; junction bases left unmatched: 6. CDR3 sequence (DNA): TGTGCCAGCAGTTGGCGCGGGACAGGCTATTTT. It translates to CASSWRGTGYF.